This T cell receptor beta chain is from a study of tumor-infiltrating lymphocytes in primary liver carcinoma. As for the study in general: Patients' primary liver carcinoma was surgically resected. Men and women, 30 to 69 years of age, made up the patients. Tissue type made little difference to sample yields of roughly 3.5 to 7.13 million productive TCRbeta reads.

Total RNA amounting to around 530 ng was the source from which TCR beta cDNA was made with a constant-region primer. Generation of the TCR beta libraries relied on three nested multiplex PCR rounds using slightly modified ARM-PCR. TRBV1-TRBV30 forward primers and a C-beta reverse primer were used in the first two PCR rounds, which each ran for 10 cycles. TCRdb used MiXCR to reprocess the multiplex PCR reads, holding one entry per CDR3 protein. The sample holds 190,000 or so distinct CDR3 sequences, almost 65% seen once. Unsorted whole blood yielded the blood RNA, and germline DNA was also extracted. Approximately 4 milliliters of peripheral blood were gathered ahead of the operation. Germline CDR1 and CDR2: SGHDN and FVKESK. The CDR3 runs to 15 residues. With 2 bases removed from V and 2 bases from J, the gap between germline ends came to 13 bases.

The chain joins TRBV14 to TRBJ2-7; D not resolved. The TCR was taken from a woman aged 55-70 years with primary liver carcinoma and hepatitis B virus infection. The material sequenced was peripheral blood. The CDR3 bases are TGTGCCAGCAGCCAATTCGAATTCCTACCCTACGAGCAGTACTTC. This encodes CASSQFEFLPYEQYF.